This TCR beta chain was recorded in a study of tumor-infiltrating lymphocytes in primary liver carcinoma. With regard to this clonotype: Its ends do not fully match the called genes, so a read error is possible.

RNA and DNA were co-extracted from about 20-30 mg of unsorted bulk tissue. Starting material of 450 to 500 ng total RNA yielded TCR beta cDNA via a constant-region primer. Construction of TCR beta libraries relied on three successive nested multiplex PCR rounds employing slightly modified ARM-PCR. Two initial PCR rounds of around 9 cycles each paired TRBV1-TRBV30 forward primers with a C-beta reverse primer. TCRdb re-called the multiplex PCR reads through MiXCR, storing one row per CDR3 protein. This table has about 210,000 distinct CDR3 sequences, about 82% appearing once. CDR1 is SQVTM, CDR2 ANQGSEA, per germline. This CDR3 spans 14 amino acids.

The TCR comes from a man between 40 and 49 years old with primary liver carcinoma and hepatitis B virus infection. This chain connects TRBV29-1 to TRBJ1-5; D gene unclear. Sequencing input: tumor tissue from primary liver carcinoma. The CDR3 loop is CSVATWNKSQPQDF. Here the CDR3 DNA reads TGCAGCGTAGCGACATGGAATAAAAGCCAGCCCCAGGATTTT.